This T cell receptor beta chain was identified in a study of CD4 T cells in relation to SARS-CoV-2 and coronaviruses. Background on the study: ViraFEST: approximately 10-day antigen culture of PBMCs, then TCR beta CDR3 sequencing. Controls used an HIV-1 Nef peptide pool or no peptide.

The table came from immunoSEQ multiplex PCR; TCRdb's copy has only in-frame clones and leaves some out. The sample includes about 26,000 clones, about 76% of them seen just once. A word on this clone: Its antigen is undetermined.

The unexposed donors gave CD4+ T cells in about 2010-2019, prior to COVID-19. Isolation of CD4+ T cells took place after approximately 11 days in culture. As cell numbers allowed, unexposed-donor CD4+ T cells faced SARS-CoV-2 S/N and four cold-coronavirus spikes. This clonotype was sampled from a human donor in good health. Material for sequencing was CD4+ T cells from PBMCs, cultured in vitro.

The CDR3 nucleotides are TGTGCCAGGCCGGGACTACTATTTTACGAGCAGTACTTC. It yields the protein CARPGLLFYEQYF. The V call is TRBV6-5, the J call TRBJ2-7; the match to TRBD2 covers 7 bases. The CDR3 runs 13 residues. Germline V CDR1 and CDR2: MNHEY, SVGAGI. V lost 9 bases to trimming and J lost 4 bases; unmatched junction nucleotides: 9.